This TCR beta chain was sequenced in a study of blood T cells in healthy people across ages. Study-level findings and limits: It was the long-lived donors that had more naive CD4+ cells and higher diversity than aged donors. Naive T cell percentage showed a strong correlation with the diversity of TCR beta.

Using a J-beta primer mix together with a sample-barcoded 5' primer, a second PCR was run for about 7 to 12 cycles. Each of the cDNA molecules was tagged by a template-switch adaptor with 12 random nucleotides. Each CDR3 protein is one row after TCRdb ran MiXCR on the 5' RACE reads. The table has about 750,000 distinct CDR3 sequences, 50% to 65% seen once. Sample donors were healthy Caucasian individuals that came from Russia, aged roughly 6 to 100. This clonotype was detected only a few times. Its antigen is undetermined. The receptor was derived from an elderly man in good health. The source material was blood.

CDR3 sequence: CSAHSPGQIVDGYTF. The CDR3 DNA is TGCAGTGCTCACTCCCCGGGACAGATAGTAGATGGCTACACCTTC. The chain has TRBV20-1 and TRBJ1-2; 7 bases are shared with TRBD1. CDR1 DFQATT and CDR2 SNEGSKA come from the germline V gene (reference sequence). The CDR3 is 15 residues long. Germline trimming cut 5 bases from V and 6 bases from J; bases unmatched to any gene: 15.